This T cell receptor beta chain was sequenced for a study of spatial heterogeneity in lung cancer. Noted time point: sample taken at primary tumor resection. Tumor, nontumor lung or frozen PBMC supplied whole RNA that was sequenced unsorted. V shed 5 bases and J 7 bases; nucleotides not matched to a gene: 8. In germline, CDR1 is SGHRS, CDR2 YFSETQ. CDR3 length equals 15 residues. TCRdb recomputed calls from the 5' RACE reads with MiXCR, one row per CDR3 protein. The table lists about 82,000 distinct CDR3 sequences, roughly 12% of them singletons. Sequencing was performed on PBMCs, taken at surgery. V usage is TRBV5-1 and J usage is TRBJ2-2; 10 nucleotides match TRBD1. This TCR was sampled from a male donor with early-stage non-small cell lung cancer. CDR3 in DNA: TGCGCCAGCAGTACCGACAGGGGGCGTAGCGGGGAGCTGTTTTTT. Residues: CASSTDRGRSGELFF.